The present T cell receptor beta chain was sequenced within a study of T-cell memory formation after mild COVID-19. In the study overall: TCR clusters mostly belonged to single donors.

With constant-segment primers, 5'RACE yielded cDNA libraries of TCR alpha and TCR beta that carried sample barcodes and UMIs. TCRdb analysed the 5' RACE reads with MiXCR anew, one entry per CDR3 protein. This table holds roughly 89,000 distinct CDR3 sequences, less than 15% found once. A note on this clonotype: Its antigen is not identified.

General study findings and limits: Mostly located in CM and EM were contracting CD4+ clones, with contracting CD8+ clones located in EMRA. There was a balanced CD4/CD8 profile in clones contracting day 15 to 85, and later expanders leaned CD4+.

The CDR3 consists of 14 residues. The ends were cut back, 5 bases at V and 3 bases at J, with 14 bases in the middle. The chain uses TRBV12-3 or TRBV12-4 and TRBJ2-7; the D call may be TRBD1 or TRBD2 (5 bases each). Material: PBMCs or a T cell subset sorted from them (not recorded which). The TCR sequence derives from an adult woman who had mild COVID-19 (a few samples of this study predate the infection). Cell type and time point are not known. Written as DNA, the CDR3 is TGTGCCAGCAGTCAAAAGGGACCTCTCTACGAGCAGTACTTC. It translates to CASSQKGPLYEQYF.